This is a list of T cell receptor beta chains from one sample in a study of blood T cell repertoires in COVID-19. Here immunoSEQ multiplex PCR was the method, and the copy in TCRdb shows in-frame clones only, minus some. The sample holds some 150,000 clones, around four fifths seen once. The sequenced material came from peripheral blood. These receptors originate from a human donor in a cohort sampled during active COVID-19. Both conserved end residues are part of each CDR3. D genes are given only for firm matches. The size of a clone is reported for some rows only, either as once, few or many, or as a class for expanded clones.

.	TRBJ1-2	TRBV18	TRBD1	CASSPGQDLYGYTF	TGTGCCAGCTCACCGGGACAGGACTTATATGGCTACACCTTC
once	TRBJ2-1	TRBV6-5	.	CASSYGGVEQFF	TGTGCCAGCAGTTACGGCGGGGTTGAGCAGTTCTTC
.	TRBJ1-1	TRBV6-5	.	CASTRDGGGNTEAFF	TGTGCCAGCACCCGCGACGGGGGGGGAAACACTGAAGCTTTCTTT
few	TRBJ2-1	TRBV28	.	CASSLGGPRGSGSYNEQFF	TGTGCCAGCAGTTTAGGGGGACCGCGAGGAAGCGGGTCCTACAATGAGCAGTTCTTC
.	TRBJ2-6	TRBV11-2	.	CASSLSSSGANVLTF	TGTGCCAGCAGCTTATCTAGCTCTGGGGCCAACGTCCTGACTTTC
.	TRBJ1-6	TRBV5-1	TRBD1	CASSWTGVVNSPLHF	TGCGCCAGCAGCTGGACAGGGGTTGTGAATTCACCCCTCCACTTT
.	TRBJ2-3	TRBV11-1	TRBD2	CASSSPGLLTDTQYF	TGTGCCAGCAGCTCACCGGGACTACTCACAGATACGCAGTATTTT
.	TRBJ1-2	TRBV19	.	CASSILDRIFYGYTF	TGTGCCAGTAGTATCCTCGACAGGATCTTTTATGGCTACACCTTC
.	TRBJ2-3	TRBV5-6	.	CASSLLGSGSTDTQYF	TGTGCCAGCAGCCTCCTCGGTAGCGGCAGCACAGATACGCAGTATTTT
.	TRBJ1-4	TRBV2	TRBD1	CASSLQGAGEKLFF	TGTGCCAGCAGTTTACAGGGGGCCGGGGAAAAACTGTTTTTT
.	TRBJ2-1	TRBV7-9	TRBD2	CASSTTSGGASSYNEQFF	TGTGCCAGCAGCACGACTAGCGGGGGGGCGAGCTCCTACAATGAGCAGTTCTTC
.	TRBJ1-2	TRBV3-1/TRBV3-2	TRBD1	CASSQEIATGGDYGYTF	TGTGCCAGCAGCCAAGAAATCGCGACAGGGGGCGACTATGGCTACACCTTC
.	TRBJ1-5	TRBV6-5	.	CASKNQASPGPQHF	TGTGCCAGCAAAAATCAGGCGTCCCCCGGGCCCCAGCATTTT
.	TRBJ1-5	TRBV19	.	CASSPQGYGQPQHF	TGTGCCAGTAGCCCTCAGGGTTACGGGCAGCCCCAGCATTTT
.	TRBJ2-3	TRBV11-2	.	CASSFLGAYSDTQYF	TGTGCCAGCAGCTTTTTGGGGGCTTACTCAGATACGCAGTATTTT
.	TRBJ1-5	TRBV2	TRBD1	CASSKGAHQPQHF	TGTGCCAGCAGTAAGGGGGCTCATCAGCCCCAGCATTTT
.	TRBJ1-2	TRBV4-2	.	CASSQGGTNYGYTF	TGTGCCAGCAGCCAGGGAGGAACTAACTATGGCTACACCTTC
.	TRBJ2-3	TRBV6-5	.	CASSYSARQTQYF	TGTGCCAGCAGTTACTCGGCTCGCCAAACGCAGTATTTT
once	TRBJ1-2	TRBV5-1	.	CASSLADRSYGYTF	TGCGCCAGCAGCTTGGCCGACAGGTCCTATGGCTACACCTTC
.	TRBJ1-2	TRBV5-1	.	CASRGPELGYTF	TGCGCCAGCAGGGGCCCTGAATTAGGCTACACCTTC
.	TRBJ1-3	TRBV6-6	.	CASSWSTGSSGNTIYF	TGTGCCAGCAGTTGGTCGACAGGATCCTCTGGAAACACCATATATTTT
once	TRBJ1-4	TRBV25-1	.	CASSAGGKLFF	TGTGCCAGCAGTGCGGGGGGAAAACTGTTTTTT
few	TRBJ2-1	TRBV7-9	TRBD2	CASSLAGGNEQFF	TGTGCCAGCAGCTTAGCGGGGGGGAATGAGCAGTTCTTC
.	TRBJ2-1	TRBV7-3	TRBD2	CASSPATSGGYNEQFF	TGTGCCAGCAGTCCAGCGACTAGCGGGGGGTACAATGAGCAGTTCTTC
.	TRBJ2-2	TRBV7-6	TRBD1	CASSLLSGGGPGELFF	TGTGCCAGCAGCTTACTTTCAGGGGGCGGCCCCGGGGAGCTGTTTTTT
.	TRBJ1-1	TRBV27	TRBD1	CASSLTFLTGGNTEAFF	TGTGCCAGCAGTTTAACGTTTCTTACAGGGGGGAACACTGAAGCTTTCTTT
.	TRBJ2-5	TRBV9	TRBD2	CASSVVGTSGKETQYF	TGTGCCAGCAGCGTAGTGGGGACTAGCGGAAAAGAGACCCAGTACTTC
.	TRBJ2-3	TRBV29-1	.	CSVEGGRGRTDTQYF	TGCAGCGTTGAGGGGGGACGGGGTCGGACAGATACGCAGTATTTT
.	TRBJ2-3	TRBV9	.	CASSVAGESQYF	TGTGCCAGCAGCGTAGCGGGTGAATCGCAGTATTTT
.	TRBJ2-1	TRBV11-3	TRBD2	CASSPGTSGGGEQFF	TGTGCCAGCAGCCCCGGGACTAGCGGGGGGGGTGAGCAGTTCTTC
.	TRBJ2-1	TRBV12-5	TRBD1	CASGRPGQGSYNEQFF	TGTGCTAGTGGTAGGCCGGGACAGGGTTCCTACAATGAGCAGTTCTTC
.	TRBJ1-5	TRBV7-8	.	CASSPGPSSNQPQHF	TGTGCCAGCAGCCCGGGTCCTTCGAGCAATCAGCCCCAGCATTTT
.	TRBJ1-5	TRBV28	TRBD1	CASRRSGTGGGQPQHF	TGTGCCAGCAGGCGCTCCGGGACAGGGGGCGGTCAGCCCCAGCATTTT
.	TRBJ2-7	TRBV5-5	.	CASSHGEDHEQYF	TGTGCCAGCAGCCACGGGGAGGACCACGAGCAGTACTTC
.	TRBJ2-3	TRBV7-3	.	CASSSGLPTDTQYF	TGTGCCAGCAGCTCGGGACTTCCCACAGATACGCAGTATTTT